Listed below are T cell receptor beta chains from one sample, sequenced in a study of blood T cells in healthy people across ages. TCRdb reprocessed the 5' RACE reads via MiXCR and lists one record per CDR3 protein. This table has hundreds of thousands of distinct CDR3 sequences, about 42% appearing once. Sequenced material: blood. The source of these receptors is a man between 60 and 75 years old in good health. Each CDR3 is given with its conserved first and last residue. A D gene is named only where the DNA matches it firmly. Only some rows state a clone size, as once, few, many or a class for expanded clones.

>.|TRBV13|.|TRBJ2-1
CASNKGGGPYNEQFF
TGTGCCAGCAACAAAGGGGGGGGGCCGTACAATGAGCAGTTCTTC
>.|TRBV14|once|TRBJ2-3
CASSQAARGGTDTQYF
TGTGCCAGCAGCCAAGCCGCCAGGGGGGGAACAGATACGCAGTATTTT
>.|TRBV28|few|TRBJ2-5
CASAGTWSWQYF
TGTGCCAGCGCCGGGACATGGTCGTGGCAGTACTTC
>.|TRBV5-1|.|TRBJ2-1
CASSLDSVYNEQFF
TGCGCCAGCAGCTTGGATAGTGTCTACAATGAGCAGTTCTTC
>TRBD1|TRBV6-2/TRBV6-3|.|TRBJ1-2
CASSYLDREFEQRGYTF
TGTGCCAGCAGTTACCTGGACAGGGAATTCGAGCAGCGTGGCTACACCTTC
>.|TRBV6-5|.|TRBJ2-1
CASSSRQGPAQGEQFF
TGTGCCAGCAGTTCCCGGCAGGGCCCAGCTCAAGGTGAGCAGTTCTTC
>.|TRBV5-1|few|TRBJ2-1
CASSLVPTGNEQFF
TGCGCCAGCAGCTTGGTCCCGACGGGAAATGAGCAGTTCTTC
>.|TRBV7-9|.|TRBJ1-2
CASSRELYGYTF
TGTGCCAGCAGCCGCGAGTTGTATGGCTACACCTTC
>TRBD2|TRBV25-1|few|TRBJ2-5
CASSDWEGETQYF
TGTGCCAGCAGTGATTGGGAGGGGGAGACCCAGTACTTC
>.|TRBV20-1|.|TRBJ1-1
CSADQGAEAFF
TGCAGTGCTGATCAGGGCGCTGAAGCTTTCTTT
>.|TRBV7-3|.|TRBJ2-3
CASSPTTGKADTQYF
TGTGCCAGCAGCCCTACCACAGGGAAGGCTGATACGCAGTATTTT
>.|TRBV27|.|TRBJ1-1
CASNLGGYYSTEAFF
TGTGCCAGCAATTTAGGGGGATATTATAGCACTGAAGCTTTCTTT
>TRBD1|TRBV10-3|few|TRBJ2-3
CATSPETGSTDTQYF
TGTGCCACCAGCCCTGAGACAGGGAGCACAGATACGCAGTATTTT